Only one count was recorded for the clone carrying this T cell receptor (beta chain). The data originate from a study of PD-1 blockade in classical Hodgkin lymphoma. Time point noted: cycle 4 day 1 (C4D1), after more than five weeks of nivolumab. Every patient experienced relapse after autologous stem cell transplantation, and brentuximab vedotin exposure varied. Patients' outcomes at their best amounted to complete response, partial response or progressive disease. The protocol was immunoSEQ multiplex PCR, while the TCRdb copy is restricted to in-frame clones and leaves out a portion. This sample has around 40,000 clones, with 77% found just once. Sequenced here: peripheral blood mononuclear cells (PBMCs), sampled before the fourth cycle of nivolumab. The sequence was collected from a human donor with classical Hodgkin lymphoma.

The DNA for the CDR3 is TGCGCCAGCAGCCCCTGGACAGGCCGGGGCTACACCTTC. This sequence encodes CASSPWTGRGYTF. The chain joins TRBV4-3 to TRBJ1-2, with 7 nucleotides matching TRBD1. V lost 4 bases to trimming and J lost 8 bases; unmatched junction nucleotides: 7. Germline values: CDR1 LGHNA, CDR2 YSLEER. The CDR3 is 13 amino acids.